This TCR beta chain was recorded in a study of OX40 agonist ivuxolimab in advanced cancers. Overall study results and limits: Among T cells, CD8+ cells averaged more expanded clones than CD4+ cells.

The CDR3 has 16 residues. With 0 bases removed from V and 0 bases from J, the gap between germline ends came to 11 bases. CDR1 and CDR2 (germline): MNHEY, SVGAGI. Assay used: immunoSEQ multiplex PCR; TCRdb lists only in-frame clones, some missing. The sample contains under 100,000 clones, more than 80% of which appear only once. The sample holds one count of this clone. The antigen is not known. The specimen was CD4+ or CD8+ T cells sorted from blood, collected in a trial of the OX40 agonist ivuxolimab. The TCR was taken from an adult with an advanced solid tumor such as melanoma, head and neck, liver or kidney cancer. V gene TRBV6-5 combines with J gene TRBJ1-1; D uncertain. In DNA, the CDR3 is TGTGCCAGCAGTTACTCAGACGGATCGATGAACACTGAAGCTTTCTTT. Protein product: CASSYSDGSMNTEAFF.